The T cell receptor beta chain under discussion was sequenced for a study of human T cells and chemical hapten exposure (dated by TCRdb to the early 2020s). For the wider study: For sensitization, 2% DPC in acetone was applied to a 2 cm by 2 cm area of upper inner arm skin. Blood samples were taken from patients before sensitization (week 0) and then at 2, 6 and about 24 weeks after DPC sensitization. Throughout the approximately 23-week study period, patients were also given weekly therapeutic DPC doses on the scalp. Libraries were pooled for sequencing, and variation in per-sample TCR yields was attributed mainly to small differences in library volumes within the pool. Patch testing on the upper back used Finn chambers containing 0.01% DPC, with scoring done after 6 days according to International Contact Dermatitis Research Group standards. Most of the patients in the cohort were female, and the cohort covered alopecia areata with under or over 50% scalp involvement, alopecia totalis and alopecia universalis. The study tracked peripheral blood TCR repertoire changes in vivo during primary and secondary sensitization to the hapten diphenylcyclopropenone (DPC) in alopecia patients. Under 30 alopecia patients gave blood for TCR sequencing at one to four time points (pre-sensitization, 2, 6 and 24 weeks). Overall study outcomes, separate from this receptor: Repeated subsampling changed both the strength of the expansion versus patch-test correlation and the threshold at which the correlation became significant. The number of PT1 expanded TCRs positively correlated with patch test score, significant at thresholds 8, 16 and 32 but not 4. Compared with pre-sensitization or healthy control sets, expanded TCRs formed significantly more large CDR3 similarity clusters, which is consistent with antigen-driven responses. DPC sensitization did not change the number of TCRs with a frequency above 1 in 1000, and there was no evidence of changes in global repertoire structure. All patients had alopecia, a presumed autoimmune disease, so their immune response might differ from that of healthy individuals.

This clonotype was seen many times. The target of this receptor is not known. No much larger clone exists at a distance of one base, and base qualities are not known. Measured from the cysteine to the phenylalanine, the CDR3 is 15 residues long. Kept here is only the CDR3 DNA, which spans 45 bases and is read in frame from base 1. Taken from the germline V gene (reference sequence), the CDR1 and CDR2 loops are DFQATT and SNEGSKA. The germline V and J ends show losses of 1 base and 6 bases respectively, and no gene match explains 7 bases of the junction. Reading the label with the study, this specimen's time point is: patch test 2, 6 weeks after DPC sensitization. The treatment or condition label, read with the paper, signifies: therapeutic diphenylcyclopropenone sensitization with weekly scalp DPC. At every patch-test visit, the blood draw took place before the patch test was put on. Patients were considered eligible if aged 18 to 70, diagnosed with alopecia and deemed suitable for DPC therapy, and patients were excluded if pregnant. Total RNA was isolated from unfractionated whole blood collected in Tempus Blood RNA tubes.

Libraries were built with RACE. Sequencing used a NextSeq 500. During library preparation, unique molecular identifiers were attached to individual cDNA molecules so that TCRs could be counted quantitatively and reproducibly. Both TCR alpha and TCR beta chains were sequenced from each blood RNA sample. As for how the authors treated the data: Samples had a median of about 96,000 TCRs, with a range from about 20,000 to 690,600. The Decombinator software suite was used to annotate V, J and CDR3 in the TCR reads. To make PS versus PT1 abundance plots, every sample was subsampled to the same number of TCRs (28,000). TCRs were defined as expanded if absent before sensitization and observed at least eight times at the 2-week time point. Clones were called with MiXCR by TCRdb after fastp trimmed the public reads at Q25, and only in-frame beta chains were retained. Rows are combined by CDR3 protein, so each entry shows the most common genes and DNA. TCRdb's processing, not the study's, gives the V and J calls here. This sample has more than 75,000 distinct CDR3 sequences in its table, and roughly 10% of those were observed once. The ten largest clones take up roughly 2.5% of the sample.

Material: whole blood, obtained in connection with sensitization to the hapten diphenylcyclopropenone (DPC). This chain joins TRBV20-1 to TRBJ2-2; 8 central nucleotides agree with TRBD2. This clonotype originated in a woman aged 25 to 45 with alopecia areata. Some clones in this sample may be carry-over from other donors' samples. The nucleotide sequence reads as follows: TGCAGTGCTAGAGTAGCGGGGCGGGGTTCCGGGGAGCTGTTTTTT. Protein translation: CSARVAGRGSGELFF.